This passage covers 13 T cell receptor beta chains from one sample sequenced in a study of PD-1 blockade in classical Hodgkin lymphoma. This table comes from immunoSEQ multiplex PCR, and its TCRdb copy is limited to in-frame clones, with some not included. The profile covers about 110,000 clones, with 80% to 90% appearing a single time and 15% to 20% taken by the ten largest. Every patient was affected by relapse after autologous stem cell transplantation, while exposure to brentuximab vedotin was not uniform. The sequences come from peripheral blood mononuclear cells (PBMCs), collected before the second cycle of nivolumab. These receptors were collected from a human donor with classical Hodgkin lymphoma.

DNA for the CDR3: TGCGCCAGCAGCTTGTACCATCTAGCGGGAGGGCCGTTTATGCACACAGATACGCAGTATTTT. It encodes CASSLYHLAGGPFMHTDTQYF. The chain joins TRBV5-1 to TRBJ2-3; 12 nucleotides align to TRBD2. This CDR3 region has 21 residues. Germline V gene sequence: CDR1 SGHRS, CDR2 YFSETQ. V dropped 1 base and J dropped 2; count of bases not matched to a gene: 17.

J is TRBJ1-4 and V is TRBV5-6; 7 positions match TRBD1. Germline loops: CDR1 SGHDT, CDR2 YYEEEE. This CDR3 comprises 15 residues. The ends lost 1 base at V and 8 bases at J; junction bases unmatched: 8. CDR3 DNA sequence: TGTGCCAGCAGCTTGTTTGAGGGGGCGAGAGAAAAACTGTTTTTT. This sequence encodes CASSLFEGAREKLFF.

The rearrangement joins TRBV9 to TRBJ1-2; 7 bases fit TRBD1. In germline, CDR1 is SGDLS, CDR2 YYNGEE. With 0 bases clipped from V and 1 base from J, the junction kept 6 bases outside the gene matches. This CDR3 spans 16 amino acids. CDR3 nucleotide sequence: TGTGCCAGCAGCGTAGGAGGGGGCACCAATAACTATGGCTACACCTTC. The encoded protein is CASSVGGGTNNYGYTF.

Only one count was recorded for this clone. This chain connects TRBV10-1 to TRBJ2-2; the match to TRBD1 covers 7 bases. Germline V gives CDR1 WNHNN, CDR2 SYGVQD (reference sequence). With 6 bases clipped from V and 6 bases from J, the junction kept 10 bases outside the gene matches. The CDR3 sequence is 15 residues long. The chain's CDR3 is CASSAGPQGAGELFF. CDR3 nucleotide sequence: TGCGCCAGCAGCGCCGGTCCCCAGGGGGCCGGGGAGCTGTTTTTT.

V is TRBV7-9 and J is TRBJ2-2, with a possible D match to TRBD2 (5 bases). The CDR3 is 14 residues long. The germline CDR1 and CDR2 sequences are SEHNR and FQNEAQ (reference sequence). V dropped 5 bases and J dropped 5 bases, with 12 bases sitting between them. The CDR3 loop is CASSNGKKTGELFF. Here the CDR3 DNA reads TGTGCCAGCAGCAACGGGAAAAAAACCGGGGAGCTGTTTTTT.

This clone has just a few counts. The CDR3 sequence: CASSYRMGGSNKAGELFF. The CDR3 coding sequence is TGCGCCAGCAGCTACCGTATGGGCGGGAGTAATAAGGCCGGGGAGCTGTTTTTT. The chain carries TRBV5-1 and TRBJ2-2; 7 bases line up with TRBD2. The CDR3 has 18 residues. Germline-derived CDR1 and CDR2 are SGHRS and YFSETQ. The V gene end was trimmed by 3 bases and the J gene end by 6 bases; junction bases not matched to a gene: 17.

The genes are TRBV7-2 and TRBJ2-1, with D perhaps matching TRBD1 (5 bases). The V end was cut by 5 bases, the J end by 9 bases, with 11 bases between. The CDR3 totals 12 residues. Germline-derived CDR1 and CDR2 are SGHTA and FQGNSA. CDR3 coding DNA: TGTGCCAGCAGCAGGGGCCTTGTTGAGCAGTTCTTC. Translated, it gives CASSRGLVEQFF. The complete variable domain, with remaining parts taken from reference TRBV7-2 and TRBJ2-1, reads GAGVSQSPSNKVTEKGKDVELRCDPISGHTALYWYRQSLGQGLEFLIYFQGNSAPDKSGLPSDRFSAERTGGSVSTLTIQRTQQEDSAVYLCASSRGLVEQFFGPGTRLTVL.

This clone was recorded a few times. The rearrangement links TRBV10-1 to TRBJ2-2; D gene unclear. The CDR3 runs 12 residues. From germline, CDR1 is WNHNN and CDR2 SYGVQD (reference sequence). Trimming pared 8 bases from V and 5 bases from J, leaving 9 bases between. CDR3: CASCRQTGELFF. The CDR3 DNA reads TGCGCCAGCTGCCGGCAAACCGGGGAGCTGTTTTTT.

This chain links TRBV6-5 with TRBJ2-7; maybe TRBD2 (5 bases). The germline V gene has CDR1 MNHEY and CDR2 SVGAGI. V lost 6 bases, J lost 2 bases, and 11 bases lay in between. The CDR3 totals 13 residues. This chain's CDR3 is CASRTPGTYEQYF. The CDR3 region has the DNA TGTGCCAGCAGGACCCCGGGGACCTACGAGCAGTACTTC.

CDR3 in amino acids: CASSFARETQYF. CDR3 coding DNA: TGTGCCAGCAGCTTCGCACGGGAGACCCAGTACTTC. The rearrangement links TRBV5-5 to TRBJ2-5; no reliable D call. This CDR3 is built from 12 residues. Trimming took 2 bases from V and 5 from J, leaving 7 bases between them. Germline CDR1 is SGHKS and CDR2 is YYEKEE (reference sequence).

The chain carries TRBV6-6 and TRBJ2-2, with 11 bases that match TRBD2. The CDR3 runs 16 residues. J was trimmed by 7 bases and V by 0 bases; bases with no gene match: 4. The V gene's germline CDR1 is MNHNY and CDR2 SVGAGI (reference sequence). CDR3 DNA sequence: TGTGCCAGCAGTTACTCGAGAGGGACTAGCGGCGGGGAGCTGTTTTTT. It encodes CASSYSRGTSGGELFF.

This clone was seen only a few times. The chain employs TRBV6-5 and TRBJ1-1; perhaps TRBD1 as D (6 bases). Germline V CDR1 and CDR2: MNHEY, SVGAGI. The CDR3 consists of 15 residues. V was pared by 6 bases and J by 1 base, with 15 bases between. CDR3 in DNA: TGTGCCAGCAGAATCGGACAGACCAGGAACACTGAAGCTTTCTTT. Translating it yields CASRIGQTRNTEAFF.

J is TRBJ2-2 and V is TRBV2; TRBD2 might be the D (5 bases). CDR3 length: 14 amino acids. The germline V gene has CDR1 SNHLY and CDR2 FYNNEI. V was cut by 6 bases and J by 3 bases, with 11 bases left in between. The CDR3 DNA reads as TGTGCCAGCAGAGACTATTCCTACACCGGGGAGCTGTTTTTT. Translation: CASRDYSYTGELFF.